This is a list of T cell receptor beta chains from one sample in a study of shared clonotypes between healthy human individuals. Using immunoSEQ multiplex PCR, the repertoire was profiled, and TCRdb retains in-frame clones only, with some absent. There are over 850,000 clones in the sample; around 78% occur only once, and more than 0.5% lies in the top ten. Sequenced material: memory CD4+ T cells from PBMCs. The receptors here all came from a man aged 18 to 29 in good health. Some clones in this sample may be carry-over from other donors' samples. Each CDR3 is given with its conserved first and last residue. D genes are given only for firm matches. Not all rows give a size; the values are once, few, many and, for expanded clones, a class.

TRBJ1-3,NA,TRBV5-6,NA,CASSLDGNTIYF,TGTGCCAGCAGCTTGGACGGAAACACCATATATTTT
TRBJ1-5,once,TRBV19,NA,CASSIGGFLNQPQHF,TGTGCCAGTAGTATTGGAGGATTTCTCAATCAGCCCCAGCATTTT
TRBJ1-5,NA,TRBV6-5,NA,CASSYRQPRDQPQHF,TGTGCCAGCAGTTACCGACAGCCCCGGGATCAGCCCCAGCATTTT
TRBJ2-1,NA,TRBV2,NA,CASSGSEQFF,TGTGCCAGCAGTGGGAGTGAGCAGTTCTTC
TRBJ2-6,few,TRBV2,NA,CASAAWANVLTF,TGTGCCAGCGCAGCGTGGGCCAACGTCCTGACTTTC
TRBJ1-1,few,TRBV29-1,NA,CSGLITEAFF,TGCAGCGGCCTAATCACTGAAGCTTTCTTT
TRBJ2-1,NA,TRBV11-2,NA,CASSPHRAYNEQFF,TGTGCCAGCAGCCCCCACCGGGCCTACAATGAGCAGTTCTTC
TRBJ2-7,many,TRBV10-1,TRBD1,CASNPGTGTYEQYF,TGCGCCAGCAATCCCGGGACAGGGACCTACGAGCAGTACTTC
TRBJ2-7,NA,TRBV5-8,TRBD2,CASSLVGSGMYEQYF,TGTGCCAGCAGCTTGGTGGGTAGCGGGATGTACGAGCAGTACTTC
TRBJ1-4,NA,TRBV2,NA,CASSVEKEGKLFF,TGTGCCAGCAGTGTAGAAAAGGAGGGAAAACTGTTTTTT
TRBJ1-3,NA,TRBV28,NA,CASSLGHSDTIYF,TGTGCCAGCAGTTTGGGCCATTCGGACACCATATATTTT
TRBJ1-1,NA,TRBV11-2,NA,CASSLAPTSTEAFF,TGTGCCAGCAGCTTAGCCCCTACCAGCACTGAAGCTTTCTTT
TRBJ1-2,NA,TRBV28,NA,CASRKTDRNYGYTF,TGTGCCAGCAGAAAAACGGACAGAAACTATGGCTACACCTTC
TRBJ2-2,NA,TRBV9,NA,CASSVLPGQSNTGELFF,TGTGCCAGCAGCGTACTCCCCGGACAGTCGAACACCGGGGAGCTGTTTTTT
TRBJ1-1,NA,TRBV5-8,NA,CASSSTGTGNTEAFF,TGTGCCAGCAGCTCCACCGGGACGGGGAACACTGAAGCTTTCTTT